This record concerns one T cell receptor beta chain sequence. This clone's antigen is unknown. No quality values exist for individual bases; no much larger clone is one base distant. The sample is drawn from a study of shared T cell receptors in the human thymus (dated by TCRdb to about 2021). Regarding the complete study: The study examined how self-reactive, shared T-cell receptor alpha chains are generated in the human thymus.

CDR1 and CDR2 were assigned from the germline V gene (reference sequence) as LNHNV and YYDKDF. Including the terminal cysteine and phenylalanine, the CDR3 comprises 18 residues. Only the CDR3 part of the read is kept: 54 bases, read in frame from the first base. V gives up 1 base and J gives up 3 bases, and the segment between their germline ends measures 20 bases. The library was built by means of the immunoSEQ multiplex PCR assay. TCRdb provides this immuneACCESS table in a form limited to in-frame rearrangements. Some clones are lacking; in checked studies, under half of them reflect an unresolved V gene, and why the rest are absent is not known. Recorded for this sample are 600,000 or so clones; 87% of them occurred a single time. In total, the top ten clones hold roughly 0.0089% of the sample. The data also belong to a second study, concerning human thymus T cells. As that second study puts it: Donors were immunologically healthy infants undergoing open corrective cardiac surgery for congenital heart defects in Finland. Thymus tissue was collected as surgical resects that were removed during corrective cardiac surgery. Both the thymic and the peripheral blood repertoires appeared to show biased V and J gene segment usage. The related research reported highly overlapping thymic TCR repertoires among unrelated individuals. TCR alpha and beta repertoires from roughly 8 infant thymus samples and a few related peripheral blood samples were characterized in the study. Donor ages ranging from roughly 7 to 250 days were recorded, and a handful of male and a couple of female infants were included in the cohort. Thymocytes were mechanically released from the tissue and were stored as pellets of roughly 9-33 million cells at -70 degrees C. Genomic DNA was extracted from frozen cell pellets with a QIAsymphony instrument. The immunoSEQ multiplex PCR assay was used to amplify the TCRB and TCRAD loci from a standardized quantity of quality-controlled genomic DNA. The amplicons covered the V(D)J region and were long enough to include the CDR3 and to identify the V and J genes. The commercial immunoSEQ service was used to sequence amplicons on an Illumina platform. Primer bias and sequencing errors were corrected as previously described, and TCRAD and TCRB definitions were based on the IMGT database. Repertoires were analysed with immunoSEQ Analyzer 3.0 and VDJTools, covering basic statistics, V/J segment usage, diversity estimates, rarefaction and pairwise overlap. Diversity was estimated with Chao1, ChaoE, Efron-Thisted, Shannon and inverse Simpson indices, and also on datasets down-sampled to the smallest sample. For repertoire overlap, CDR3 nucleotide sequence, V gene and J gene had to match strictly, and clustering was done by Jaccard-based multidimensional scaling. On average, thymus samples yielded hundreds of thousands of unique TCRB clonotypes, whereas blood samples yielded about 80,000.

The V and J genes are TRBV15 and TRBJ2-3, with the D gene too uncertain to name. The TCR originated in a boy less than two years old with a congenital heart defect. Donor details come from another sample of the same person, matched by shared clones. The sequencing input was thymocytes. The CDR3 has the sequence CATSRAPSPRRQTDTQYF. The DNA reads as follows: TGTGCCACCAGCAGAGCTCCCTCCCCTCGGCGGCAGACAGATACGCAGTATTTT. Where the CDR3 stops, the reference TRBV15 and TRBJ2-3 genes take over; the full variable domain is DAMVIQNPRYQVTQFGKPVTLSCSQTLNHNVMYWYQQKSSQAPKLLFHYYDKDFNNEADTPDNFQSRRPNTSFCFLDIRSPGLGDTAMYLCATSRAPSPRRQTDTQYFGPGTRLTVL.